The text below deals with one T cell receptor (beta chain). V dropped 6 bases and J dropped 2 bases, with 16 bases sitting between them. Per the germline V gene, CDR1 is SQVTM and CDR2 is ANQGSEA. CDR3 length equals 14 residues. These data are taken from a study of blood T cell repertoires in COVID-19. About the study: Acute and convalescent COVID-19 specimens originated in the United States, Italy and Spain.

Using immunoSEQ multiplex PCR, the repertoire was profiled, and TCRdb retains in-frame clones only, with some absent. In the table there are about 53,000 clones, 90% of which are singletons. Sequencing used peripheral blood. The receptor comes from a human donor in a cohort sampled during active COVID-19. The chain is built from TRBV29-1 and TRBJ1-1; D remains unclear. The CDR3 DNA reads as TGCAGCGTCCTCGGAGGAGATGATAACACTGAAGCTTTCTTT. Translated, it gives CSVLGGDDNTEAFF.